This T cell receptor (beta chain) was recovered during a study of OX40 agonist ivuxolimab in advanced cancers. Background on the study: Partial responses occurred in Three dose-escalation patients, one with hepatocellular carcinoma and two with cutaneous melanoma.

In this sample, this clone turned up once. Its cognate antigen is unknown. Study conclusions and caveats: Average numbers of expanded clones were greater in CD8+ T cells than in CD4+.

CDR3 length equals 19 residues. Per germline, CDR1 WSHSY and CDR2 SAAADI. The V gene end was trimmed by 4 bases and the J gene end by 2 bases; junction bases not matched to a gene: 11. Produced via immunoSEQ multiplex PCR; TCRdb's table is partial and in-frame only. This table holds approximately 12,000 clones, approximately 92% found once. People who had autoimmune disease history or systemic immunosuppression were excluded. Here the sequenced sample was CD4+ or CD8+ T cells sorted from blood, taken in a trial of the OX40 agonist ivuxolimab. The TCR was taken from an adult with an advanced solid tumor such as melanoma, head and neck, liver or kidney cancer. The V gene is TRBV10-2, the J gene TRBJ2-2, with 12 bases lining up with TRBD2. The CDR3 bases are TGCGCCAGCAGTGTTGGGCTAGCGGGAGGGCCCGGTAACACCGGGGAGCTGTTTTTT. Translated, it gives CASSVGLAGGPGNTGELFF.